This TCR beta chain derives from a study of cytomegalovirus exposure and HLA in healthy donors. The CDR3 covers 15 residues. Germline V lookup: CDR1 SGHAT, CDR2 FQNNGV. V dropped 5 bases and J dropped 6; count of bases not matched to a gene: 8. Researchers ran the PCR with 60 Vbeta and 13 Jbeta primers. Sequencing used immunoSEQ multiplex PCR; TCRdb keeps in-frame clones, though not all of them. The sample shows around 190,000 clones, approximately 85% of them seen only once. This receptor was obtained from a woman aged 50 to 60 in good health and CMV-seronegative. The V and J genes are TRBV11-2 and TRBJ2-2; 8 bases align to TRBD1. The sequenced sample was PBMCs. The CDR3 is CASSATLDRAGELFF. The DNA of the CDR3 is TGTGCCAGCAGCGCCACCCTGGACAGGGCCGGGGAGCTGTTTTTT.